Each of the 17 T cell receptor beta chains below was sequenced from the same sample in a study of T-cell reconstitution after alpha-beta-depleted transplantation in children. The TCRbeta library was prepared with unique molecular identifiers. MiXCR, applied by TCRdb to the PCR reads, yields one record per CDR3 protein. The repertoire has under 850,000 distinct CDR3 sequences, 10% to 15% of them found once; the top ten carry around 0.8%. The sample here was PBMCs, taken before TCRalphabeta/CD19-depleted stem cell transplant. These receptors all stem from a girl aged 2 to 10 with congenital amegakaryocytic thrombocytopenia, due to receive a stem cell transplant.

The chain links TRBV6-2 or TRBV6-3 to TRBJ2-7; D unclear. The germline V gene encodes CDR1 MNHEY and CDR2 SVGEGT. V lost 2 bases and J lost 5, with 7 bases in between. This CDR3 has 12 residues. The CDR3 here is CASSYRANEQYF. The CDR3 region has the DNA TGTGCCAGCAGTTACAGGGCGAACGAGCAGTACTTC.

J is TRBJ2-3 and V is TRBV4-1, with D possibly being TRBD2 (5 bases). The germline CDR1 and CDR2 sequences are MGHRA and YSYEKL. The ends were cut back, 1 base at V and 0 bases at J, with 14 bases in the middle. The CDR3 is 17 amino acids. The CDR3 nucleotides are TGCGCCAGCAGCCAAGGTGTGGAGCGGCCTAGCACAGATACGCAGTATTTT. It codes for CASSQGVERPSTDTQYF.

The sample holds many counts of this clonotype. V and J are TRBV29-1 and TRBJ1-5; no reliable D call. Germline V lookup: CDR1 SQVTM, CDR2 ANQGSEA. The CDR3 covers 13 residues. V dropped 4 bases and J dropped 4 bases, with 11 bases sitting between them. The CDR3: CSVADNPNQPQHF. The CDR3 nucleotides read TGCAGCGTTGCTGACAACCCAAATCAGCCCCAGCATTTT.

Ten or more counts support this clonotype. Here the CDR3 reads CASSLIGFTGELFF. CDR3 in DNA: TGTGCCAGCAGTTTAATAGGGTTTACCGGGGAGCTGTTTTTT. The chain recombines TRBV12-3 or TRBV12-4 with TRBJ2-2; D is ambiguous. Trimming shortened V by 2 bases and J by 5 bases, and 9 bases separated the two germline ends. This CDR3 spans 14 amino acids.

The rearrangement uses TRBV2 and TRBJ2-2; D remains unclear. Looked up from germline, CDR1 is SNHLY and CDR2 is FYNNEI. Trimming removed 6 bases from V and 8 bases from J, with 4 bases in between. This CDR3 region has 10 residues. This CDR3 is CASRRGELFF. The CDR3 nucleotides are TGTGCCAGCAGGCGAGGGGAGCTGTTTTTT.

This clonotype was observed many times. CDR3 loop: CAIRDSYNEQFF. In DNA form, the CDR3 reads TGTGCCATCCGGGACTCCTACAATGAGCAGTTCTTC. This chain connects TRBV10-3 to TRBJ2-1, with D perhaps TRBD2 (5 bases). V was trimmed by 8 bases and J by 0 bases, leaving 5 bases between them. The CDR3 covers 12 residues. Germline-derived CDR1 and CDR2 are ENHRY and SYGVKD.

The chain combines TRBV7-8 with TRBJ2-1, with TRBD2 as a possible D gene (7 bases). The germline CDR1 and CDR2 sequences are SGHVS and FQNEAQ. Trimming took 5 bases from V and 4 from J, leaving 21 bases between them. The CDR3 covers 17 residues. The CDR3 nucleotides are TGTGCCAGCAGCCGGTGGGGAGGGGACACTCTATACAATGAGCAGTTCTTC. Translating gives CASSRWGGDTLYNEQFF.

This clonotype has only a few counts. The V call is TRBV20-1, the J call TRBJ2-7; a possible D gene is TRBD2 (6 bases). The ends were cut back, 3 bases at V and 1 base at J, with 10 bases in the middle. CDR3 size: 13 residues. The germline gives CDR1 DFQATT, CDR2 SNEGSKA (reference sequence). The DNA for the CDR3 is TGCAGTGCTAGCGGGAGTCGGTCCTACGAGCAGTACTTC. Protein product: CSASGSRSYEQYF.

This clonotype was seen many times. V is TRBV7-9 and J is TRBJ1-1, with TRBD1 as a possible D gene (5 bases). There are 11 residues in the CDR3. V was trimmed by 4 bases and J by 11 bases, leaving 11 bases between them. CDR1 and CDR2 (germline): SEHNR, FQNEAQ (reference sequence). For the CDR3, the DNA is TGTGCCAGCAGCTCGCTTGGGGGGGCTTTCTTT. Its protein product is CASSSLGGAFF.

Remarks on this clonotype: A much more abundant neighbour one base away suggests this may be a read error. In DNA form, the CDR3 reads TGCAGTGCTAGCGACGCAGGGGGCGCTGGCTATGGCTACACCTTC. This translates into CSASDAGGAGYGYTF. The chain joins TRBV20-1 to TRBJ1-2; 8 nucleotides agree with TRBD1. The CDR3 runs to 15 residues. The junction had 10 bases not matched to a gene; V was cut back by 3 bases and J by 4 bases. Germline CDR1 DFQATT, CDR2 SNEGSKA (reference sequence).

The CDR3 is CASSFTAVGGGNEQFF. In DNA form, the CDR3 reads TGTGCCAGCAGTTTTACCGCTGTGGGAGGAGGCAATGAGCAGTTCTTC. V and J are TRBV6-4 and TRBJ2-1; D possibly corresponds to TRBD2 (6 bases). CDR1 and CDR2 (germline): MRHNA, SNTAGT. Trimming left V 5 bases short and J 6 bases short, with 20 bases between. This CDR3 region has 16 residues.

This clonotype was recorded at least ten times. The CDR3 protein is CASTLGLAGNNEQFF. DNA for the CDR3: TGTGCCAGCACCTTAGGGCTAGCGGGCAACAATGAGCAGTTCTTC. The chain uses TRBV28 and TRBJ2-1, with 8 bases lining up with TRBD2. The V segment lost 7 bases and the J segment 5 bases; nucleotides outside the gene matches: 10. This CDR3 is built from 15 residues. Germline CDR1 and CDR2: MDHEN and SYDVKM.

The chain couples TRBV7-9 to TRBJ2-3; 8 nucleotides line up with TRBD1. Germline CDR1 is SEHNR and CDR2 is FQNEAQ (reference sequence). V lost 11 bases and J lost 4; bases outside the gene matches: 14. The CDR3 runs 15 residues. The CDR3 loop reads CAGGPRTGTADTQYF. The CDR3 DNA reads as TGTGCCGGGGGTCCGAGGACAGGGACCGCAGATACGCAGTATTTT.

This clonotype was counted at least ten times. V is TRBV7-8 and J is TRBJ2-2; D unresolved. Germline lookup yields CDR1 SGHVS and CDR2 FQNEAQ. The CDR3 consists of 15 residues. V was cut by 2 bases and J by 8 bases, with 15 bases left in between. The CDR3 bases are TGTGCCAGCAGCTTACTTTCGACACGGACGGGGGAGCTGTTTTTT. It is translated as CASSLLSTRTGELFF.

This clonotype was counted between two and nine times. J is TRBJ1-6 and V is TRBV14; D might be TRBD1 (6 bases). The length of the CDR3 is 17 residues. Germline V gives CDR1 SGHDN, CDR2 FVKESK. Trimming removed 1 base at V and 0 bases at J, with 10 bases between. The CDR3 nucleotides are TGTGCCAGCAGCCAAGTAAAGGACAGCTCCTATAATTCACCCCTCCACTTT. Its protein product is CASSQVKDSSYNSPLHF.

This clonotype was counted at least ten times. A junction end diverges from the germline sequence, so it may reflect a read error. The genes are TRBV20-1 and TRBJ2-1; 13 positions match TRBD2. The CDR3 sequence is 17 residues long. The germline gives CDR1 DFQATT, CDR2 SNEGSKA (reference sequence). The CDR3 sequence is CSASGLAGVSAYNEQFF. The DNA for the CDR3 is TGCAGTGCTAGTGGACTAGCGGGAGTTAGTGCCTATAATGAGCAGTTCTTC.

Turning to this clonotype: An end of the junction differs from the germline gene, which may be a read error. This chain joins TRBV15 and TRBJ2-5, with D possibly TRBD1 on 6 matching bases. The CDR3 runs to 16 residues. CDR1 LNHNV and CDR2 YYDKDF come from the germline V gene (reference sequence). The CDR3 DNA reads TGTGCCACCAGCAGAGTGGGACACCAGTACCAAGAGACCCAGTGCTTC. Protein product: CATSRVGHQYQETQCF.